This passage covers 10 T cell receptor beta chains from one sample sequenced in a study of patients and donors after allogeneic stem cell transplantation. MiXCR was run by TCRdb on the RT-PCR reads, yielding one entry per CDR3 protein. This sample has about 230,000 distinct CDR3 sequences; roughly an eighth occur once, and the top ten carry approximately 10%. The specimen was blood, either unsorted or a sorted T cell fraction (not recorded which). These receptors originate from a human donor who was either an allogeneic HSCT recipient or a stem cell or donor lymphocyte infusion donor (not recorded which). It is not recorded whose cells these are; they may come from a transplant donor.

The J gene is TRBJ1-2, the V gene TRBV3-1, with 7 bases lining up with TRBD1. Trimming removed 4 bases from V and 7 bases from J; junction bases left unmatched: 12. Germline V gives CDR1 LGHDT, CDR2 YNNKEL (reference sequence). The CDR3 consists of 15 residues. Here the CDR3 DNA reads TGTGCCAGCAGCCCGAACCGACAGGGTTTAAGTGGCTACACCTTC. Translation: CASSPNRQGLSGYTF. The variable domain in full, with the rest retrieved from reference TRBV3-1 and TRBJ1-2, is DTAVSQTPKYLVTQMGNDKSIKCEQNLGHDTMYWYKQDSKKFLKIMFSYNNKELIINETVPNRFSPKSPDKAHLNLHINSLELGDSAVYFCASSPNRQGLSGYTFGSGTRLTVV.

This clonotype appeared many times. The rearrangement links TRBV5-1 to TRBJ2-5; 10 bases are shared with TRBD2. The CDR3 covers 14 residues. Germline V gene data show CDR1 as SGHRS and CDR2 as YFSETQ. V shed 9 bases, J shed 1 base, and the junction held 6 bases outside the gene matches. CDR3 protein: CATGASGGQETQYF. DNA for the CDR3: TGCGCCACCGGCGCTAGCGGGGGCCAAGAGACCCAGTACTTC.

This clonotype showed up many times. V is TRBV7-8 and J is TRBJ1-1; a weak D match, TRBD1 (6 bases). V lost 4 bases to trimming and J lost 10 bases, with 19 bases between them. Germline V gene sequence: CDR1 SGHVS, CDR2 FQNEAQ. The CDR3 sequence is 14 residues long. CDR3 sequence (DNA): TGTGCCAGCAGCTCAGGGAGCGCGGGGGCTTCAGCTTTCTTT. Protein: CASSSGSAGASAFF.

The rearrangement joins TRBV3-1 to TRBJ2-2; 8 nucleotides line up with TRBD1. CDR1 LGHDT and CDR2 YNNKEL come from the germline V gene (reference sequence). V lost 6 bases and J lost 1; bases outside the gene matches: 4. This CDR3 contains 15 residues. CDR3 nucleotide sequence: TGTGCCAGCAGGGTTGGACAGGGGAACACCGGGGAGCTGTTTTTT. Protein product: CASRVGQGNTGELFF.

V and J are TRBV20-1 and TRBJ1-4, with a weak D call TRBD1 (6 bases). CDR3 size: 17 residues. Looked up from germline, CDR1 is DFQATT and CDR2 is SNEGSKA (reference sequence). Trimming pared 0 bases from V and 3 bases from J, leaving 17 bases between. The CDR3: CSARDPLGAWSNEKLFF. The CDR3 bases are TGCAGTGCTAGAGACCCTCTGGGGGCTTGGTCTAATGAAAAACTGTTTTTT.

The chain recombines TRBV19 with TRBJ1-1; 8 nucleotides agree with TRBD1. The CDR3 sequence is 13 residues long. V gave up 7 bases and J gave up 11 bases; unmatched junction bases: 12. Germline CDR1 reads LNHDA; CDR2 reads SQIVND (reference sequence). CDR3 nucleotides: TGTGCCAGTACCCCAACCCGGACAGGGTCGGCTTTCTTT. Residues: CASTPTRTGSAFF.

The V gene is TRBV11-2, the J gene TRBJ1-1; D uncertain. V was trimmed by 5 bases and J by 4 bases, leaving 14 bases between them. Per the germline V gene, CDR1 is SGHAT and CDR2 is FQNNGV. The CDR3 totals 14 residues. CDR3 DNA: TGTGCCAGCAGCCGACGCGGCAACATCACTGAAGCTTTCTTT. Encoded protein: CASSRRGNITEAFF.

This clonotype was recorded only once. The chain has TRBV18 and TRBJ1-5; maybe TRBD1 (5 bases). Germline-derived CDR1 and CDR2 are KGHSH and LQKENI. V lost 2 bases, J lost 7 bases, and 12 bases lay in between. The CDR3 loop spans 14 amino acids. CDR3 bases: TGTGCCAGCTCACCATGGGGCTCGGGACAGCCCCAGCATTTT. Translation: CASSPWGSGQPQHF.

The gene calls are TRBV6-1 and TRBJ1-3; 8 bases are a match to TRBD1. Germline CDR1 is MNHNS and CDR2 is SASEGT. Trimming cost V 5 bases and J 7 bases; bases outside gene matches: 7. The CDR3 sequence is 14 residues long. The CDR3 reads CASSPRTGWNTIYF. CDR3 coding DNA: TGTGCCAGCAGTCCCCGGACAGGGTGGAACACCATATATTTT.

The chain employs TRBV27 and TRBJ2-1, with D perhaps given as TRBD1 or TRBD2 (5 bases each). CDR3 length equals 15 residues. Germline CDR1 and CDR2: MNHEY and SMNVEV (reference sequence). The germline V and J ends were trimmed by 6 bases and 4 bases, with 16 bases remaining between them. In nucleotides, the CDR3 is TGTGCCAGCAGCGGCACGGGGACCCCATACAATGAGCAGTTCTTC. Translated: CASSGTGTPYNEQFF.